This record looks at one TCR beta chain sequence and its context. This specimen comes from a study of T cell changes during pregnancy in multiple sclerosis. Germline CDR1 is LNHNV and CDR2 is YYDKDF (reference sequence). The CDR3 spans 17 residues. V was pared by 0 bases and J by 6 bases, with 8 bases of the junction left unmatched. Clones were sequenced by immunoSEQ multiplex PCR, and TCRdb holds only the in-frame ones, with some missing. Of 55,000 to 75,000 clones in the sample, about 93% were seen once. V gene TRBV15 combines with J gene TRBJ2-2; 9 bases are shared with TRBD2. The input for sequencing was CD8+ T cells from peripheral blood mononuclear cells, taken in the second trimester of pregnancy. The source is a female donor with multiple sclerosis, enrolled in a pregnancy study. The DNA for the CDR3 is TGTGCCACCAGCAGAGATCGAGGGACTAGCTGGTCCGGGGAGCTGTTTTTT. Amino acids: CATSRDRGTSWSGELFF.